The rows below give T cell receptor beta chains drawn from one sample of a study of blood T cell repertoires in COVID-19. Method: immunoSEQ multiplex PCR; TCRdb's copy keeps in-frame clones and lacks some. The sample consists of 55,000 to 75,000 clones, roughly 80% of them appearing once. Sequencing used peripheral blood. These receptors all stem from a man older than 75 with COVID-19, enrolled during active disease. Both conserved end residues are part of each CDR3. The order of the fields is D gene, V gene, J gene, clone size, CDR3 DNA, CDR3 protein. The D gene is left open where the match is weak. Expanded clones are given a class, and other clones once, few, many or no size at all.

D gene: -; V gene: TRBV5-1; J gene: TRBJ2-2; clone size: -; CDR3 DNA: TGCGCCAGCAGCTTGGTAGGGGCCGGGTCCCCGGAAGGCGGGGAGCTGTTTTTT; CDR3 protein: CASSLVGAGSPEGGELFF
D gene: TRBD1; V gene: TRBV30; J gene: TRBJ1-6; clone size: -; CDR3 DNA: TGTGCCTCCCGGACAGGGGGAAATTCACCCCTCCACTTT; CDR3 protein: CASRTGGNSPLHF
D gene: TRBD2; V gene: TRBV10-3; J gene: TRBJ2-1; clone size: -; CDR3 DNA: TGTGCCATCAGAGCGGGACTAGAATACAATGAGCAGTTCTTC; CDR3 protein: CAIRAGLEYNEQFF
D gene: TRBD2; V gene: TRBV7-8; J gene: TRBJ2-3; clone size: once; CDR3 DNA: TGTGCCAGCGTCTCGACTAGCGGGGGGAGCACAGATACGCAGTATTTT; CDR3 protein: CASVSTSGGSTDTQYF
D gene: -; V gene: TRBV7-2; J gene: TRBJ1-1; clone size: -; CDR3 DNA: TGTGCCAGCAGCCTAGGAGGAGGAGTTACTGAAGCTTTCTTT; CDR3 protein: CASSLGGGVTEAFF
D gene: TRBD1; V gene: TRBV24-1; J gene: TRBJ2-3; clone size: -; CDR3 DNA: TGTGCCACCAGTGATTTGGGGGGGGACAGGGGAGAAGGTGCAGATACGCAGTATTTT; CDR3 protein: CATSDLGGDRGEGADTQYF
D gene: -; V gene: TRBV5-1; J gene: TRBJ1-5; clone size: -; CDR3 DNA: TGCGCCAGCAGCTTGGGACAGGAGAGCAATCAGCCCCAGCATTTT; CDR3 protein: CASSLGQESNQPQHF
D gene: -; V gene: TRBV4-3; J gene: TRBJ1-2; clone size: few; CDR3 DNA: TGCGCCAGCAGCCAAGACGGGCGCCGACAGGGCTACACCTTC; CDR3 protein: CASSQDGRRQGYTF
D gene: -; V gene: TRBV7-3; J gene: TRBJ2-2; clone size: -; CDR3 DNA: TGTGCCAGCAGCCCGGCGGCCGGGGAGCTGTTTTTT; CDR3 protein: CASSPAAGELFF
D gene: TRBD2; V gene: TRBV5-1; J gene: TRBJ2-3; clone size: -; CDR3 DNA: TGCGCCAGCAGTTCAAGGGGAGGGGGCACAGATACGCAGTATTTT; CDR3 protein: CASSSRGGGTDTQYF